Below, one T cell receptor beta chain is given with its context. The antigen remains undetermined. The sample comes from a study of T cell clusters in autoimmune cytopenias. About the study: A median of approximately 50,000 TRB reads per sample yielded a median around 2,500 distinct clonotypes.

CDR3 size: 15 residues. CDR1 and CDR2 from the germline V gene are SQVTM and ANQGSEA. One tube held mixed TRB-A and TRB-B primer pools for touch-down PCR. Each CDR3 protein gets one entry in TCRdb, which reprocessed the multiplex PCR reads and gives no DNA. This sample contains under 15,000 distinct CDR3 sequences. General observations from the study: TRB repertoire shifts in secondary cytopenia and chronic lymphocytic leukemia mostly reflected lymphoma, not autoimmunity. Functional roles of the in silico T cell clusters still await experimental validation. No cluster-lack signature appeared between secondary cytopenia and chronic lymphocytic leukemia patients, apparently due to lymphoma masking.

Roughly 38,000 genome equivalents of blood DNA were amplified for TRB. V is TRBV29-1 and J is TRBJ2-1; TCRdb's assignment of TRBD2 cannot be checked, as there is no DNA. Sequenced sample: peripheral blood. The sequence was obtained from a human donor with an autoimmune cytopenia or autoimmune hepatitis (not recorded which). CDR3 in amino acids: CSVDTGLAGSGLEFF.